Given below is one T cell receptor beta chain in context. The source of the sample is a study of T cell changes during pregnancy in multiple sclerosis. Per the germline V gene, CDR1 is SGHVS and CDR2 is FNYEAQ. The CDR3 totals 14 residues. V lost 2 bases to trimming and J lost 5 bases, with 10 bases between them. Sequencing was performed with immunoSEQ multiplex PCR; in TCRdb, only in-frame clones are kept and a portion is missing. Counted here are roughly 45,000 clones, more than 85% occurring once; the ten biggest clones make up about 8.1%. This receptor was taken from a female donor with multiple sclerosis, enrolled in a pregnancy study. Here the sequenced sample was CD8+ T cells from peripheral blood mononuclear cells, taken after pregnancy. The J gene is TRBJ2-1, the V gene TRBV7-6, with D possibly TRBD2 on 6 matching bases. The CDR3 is CASSLWTTNNEQFF. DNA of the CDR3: TGTGCCAGCAGCTTATGGACTACAAACAATGAGCAGTTCTTC.